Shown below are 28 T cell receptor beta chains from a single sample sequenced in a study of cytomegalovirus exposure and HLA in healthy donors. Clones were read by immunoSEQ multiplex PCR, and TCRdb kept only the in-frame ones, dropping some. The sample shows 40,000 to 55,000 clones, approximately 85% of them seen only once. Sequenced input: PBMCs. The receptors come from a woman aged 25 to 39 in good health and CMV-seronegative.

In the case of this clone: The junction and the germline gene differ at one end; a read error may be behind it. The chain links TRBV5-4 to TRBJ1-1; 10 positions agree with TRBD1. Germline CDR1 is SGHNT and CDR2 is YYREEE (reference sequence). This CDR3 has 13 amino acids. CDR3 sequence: CASSLDDRGRKGF. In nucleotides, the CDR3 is TGTGCCAGCAGCTTGGATGACAGGGGGCGAAAGGGCTTT.

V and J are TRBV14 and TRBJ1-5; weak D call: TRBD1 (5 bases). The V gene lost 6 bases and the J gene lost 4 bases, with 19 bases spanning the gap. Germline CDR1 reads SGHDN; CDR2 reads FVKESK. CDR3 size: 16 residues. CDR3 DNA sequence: TGTGCCAGCAGGAGTAGGGGTAGGTGCTCGAATCAGCCCCAGCATTTT. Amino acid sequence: CASRSRGRCSNQPQHF.

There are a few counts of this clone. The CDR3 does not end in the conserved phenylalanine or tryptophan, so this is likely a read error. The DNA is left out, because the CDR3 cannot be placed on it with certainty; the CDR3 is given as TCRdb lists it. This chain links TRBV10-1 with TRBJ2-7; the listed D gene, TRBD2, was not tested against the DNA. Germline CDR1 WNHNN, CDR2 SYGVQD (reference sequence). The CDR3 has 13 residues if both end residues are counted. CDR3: CASSESGTPGGPG.

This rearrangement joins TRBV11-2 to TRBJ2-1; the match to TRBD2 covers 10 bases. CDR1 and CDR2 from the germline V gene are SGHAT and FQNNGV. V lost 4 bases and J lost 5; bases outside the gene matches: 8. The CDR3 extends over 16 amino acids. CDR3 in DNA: TGTGCCAGCAGCTCTTCTAGCGGGAGTTACCACAATGAGCAGTTCTTC. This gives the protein CASSSSSGSYHNEQFF.

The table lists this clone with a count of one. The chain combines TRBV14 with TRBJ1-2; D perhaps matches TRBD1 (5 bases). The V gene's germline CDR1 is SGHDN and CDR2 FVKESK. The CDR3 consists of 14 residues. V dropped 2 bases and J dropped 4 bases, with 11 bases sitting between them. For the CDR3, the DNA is TGTGCCAGCAGCCAAAGACAGACGACCTATGGCTACACCTTC. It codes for CASSQRQTTYGYTF.

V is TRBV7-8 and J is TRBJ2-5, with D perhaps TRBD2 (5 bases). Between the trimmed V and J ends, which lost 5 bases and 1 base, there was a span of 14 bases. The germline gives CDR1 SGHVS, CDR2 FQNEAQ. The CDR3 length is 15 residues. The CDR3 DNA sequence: TGTGCCAGCAGCCGAGACGGGGAGCGCCAAGAGACCCAGTACTTC. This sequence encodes CASSRDGERQETQYF.

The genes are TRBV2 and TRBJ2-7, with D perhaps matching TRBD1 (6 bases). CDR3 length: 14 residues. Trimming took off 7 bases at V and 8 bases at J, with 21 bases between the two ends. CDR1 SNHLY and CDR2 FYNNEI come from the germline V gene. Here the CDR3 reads CASIVGAGTQKQYF. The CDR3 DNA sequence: TGTGCCAGCATCGTGGGGGCCGGGACCCAGAAGCAGTACTTC.

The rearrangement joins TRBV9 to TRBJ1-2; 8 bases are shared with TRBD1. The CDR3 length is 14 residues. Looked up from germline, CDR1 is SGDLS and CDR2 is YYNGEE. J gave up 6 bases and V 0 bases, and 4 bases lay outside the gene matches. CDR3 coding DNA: TGTGCCAGCAGCGTAGATTCGACAGGGGATGGCTACACCTTC. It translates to CASSVDSTGDGYTF.

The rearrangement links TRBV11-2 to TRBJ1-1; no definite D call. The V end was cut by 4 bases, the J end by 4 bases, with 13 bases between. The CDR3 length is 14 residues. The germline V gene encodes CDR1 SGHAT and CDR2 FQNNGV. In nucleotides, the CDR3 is TGTGCCAGCAGCTACGTGGGGAGGGCCACTGAAGCTTTCTTT. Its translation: CASSYVGRATEAFF. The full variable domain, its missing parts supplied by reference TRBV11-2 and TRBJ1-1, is EAGVAQSPRYKIIEKRQSVAFWCNPISGHATLYWYQQILGQGPKLLIQFQNNGVVDDSQLPKDRFSAERLKGVDSTLKIQPAKLEDSAVYLCASSYVGRATEAFFGQGTRLTVV.

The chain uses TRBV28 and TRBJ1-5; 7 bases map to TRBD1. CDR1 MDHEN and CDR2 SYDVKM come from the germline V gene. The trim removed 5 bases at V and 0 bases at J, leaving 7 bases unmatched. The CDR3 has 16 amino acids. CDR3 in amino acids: CASSTRGTVSNQPQHF. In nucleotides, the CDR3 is TGTGCCAGCAGTACCCGGGGGACAGTTAGCAATCAGCCCCAGCATTTT.

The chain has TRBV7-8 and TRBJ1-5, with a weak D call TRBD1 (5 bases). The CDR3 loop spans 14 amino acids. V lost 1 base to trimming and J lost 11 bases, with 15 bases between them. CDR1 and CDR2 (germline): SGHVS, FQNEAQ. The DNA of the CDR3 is TGTGCCAGCAGCTTAGGGGGCGGGGGTCTGGCCCAGCATTTT. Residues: CASSLGGGGLAQHF.

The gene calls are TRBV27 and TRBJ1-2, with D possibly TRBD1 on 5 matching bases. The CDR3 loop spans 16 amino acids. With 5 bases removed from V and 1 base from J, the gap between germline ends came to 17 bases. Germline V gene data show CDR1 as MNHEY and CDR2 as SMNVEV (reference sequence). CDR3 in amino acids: CASSLTGGQRNYGYTF. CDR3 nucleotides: TGTGCCAGCAGTCTGACCGGGGGTCAGCGTAACTATGGCTACACCTTC.

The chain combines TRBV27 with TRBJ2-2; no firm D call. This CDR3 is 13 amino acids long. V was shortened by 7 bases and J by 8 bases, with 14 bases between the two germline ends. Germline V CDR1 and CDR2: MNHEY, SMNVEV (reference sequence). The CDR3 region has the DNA TGTGCCAGCAAACTCCTTCCCTATGGGGAGCTGTTTTTT. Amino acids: CASKLLPYGELFF.

CDR3 sequence reads: CASSQEGTGGYTF. For the CDR3, the DNA is TGCGCCAGCAGCCAAGAAGGAACGGGTGGCTACACCTTC. The genes are TRBV4-1 and TRBJ1-2; D call uncertain. Deletions cut 0 bases from V and 7 bases from J, with 9 bases between. Germline V CDR1 and CDR2: MGHRA, YSYEKL. This CDR3 comprises 13 residues.

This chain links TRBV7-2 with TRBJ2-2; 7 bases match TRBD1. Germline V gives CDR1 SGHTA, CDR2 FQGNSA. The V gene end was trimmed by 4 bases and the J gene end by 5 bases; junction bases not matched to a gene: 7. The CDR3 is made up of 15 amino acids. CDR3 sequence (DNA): TGTGCCAGCAGCTCCCGACAGGGTGGGACCGGGGAGCTGTTTTTT. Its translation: CASSSRQGGTGELFF.

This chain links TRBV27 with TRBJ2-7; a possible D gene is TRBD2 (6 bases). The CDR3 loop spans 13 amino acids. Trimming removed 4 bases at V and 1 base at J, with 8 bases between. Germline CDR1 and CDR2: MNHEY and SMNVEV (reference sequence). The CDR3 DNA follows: TGTGCCAGCAGTTGGGGGGTGTCCTACGAGCAGTACTTC. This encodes CASSWGVSYEQYF.

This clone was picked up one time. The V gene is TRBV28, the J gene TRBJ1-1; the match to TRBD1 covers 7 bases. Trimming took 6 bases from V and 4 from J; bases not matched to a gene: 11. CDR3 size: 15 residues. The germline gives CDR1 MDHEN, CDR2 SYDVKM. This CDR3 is CASSRLDRDSTEAFF. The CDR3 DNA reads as TGTGCCAGCAGCCGGCTCGACAGGGACTCCACTGAAGCTTTCTTT.

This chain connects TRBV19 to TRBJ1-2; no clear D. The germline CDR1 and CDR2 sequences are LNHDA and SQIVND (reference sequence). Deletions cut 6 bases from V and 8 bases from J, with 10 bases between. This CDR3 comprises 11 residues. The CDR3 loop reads CASRLAWGYTF. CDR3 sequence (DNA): TGTGCCAGTAGATTGGCCTGGGGCTACACCTTC.

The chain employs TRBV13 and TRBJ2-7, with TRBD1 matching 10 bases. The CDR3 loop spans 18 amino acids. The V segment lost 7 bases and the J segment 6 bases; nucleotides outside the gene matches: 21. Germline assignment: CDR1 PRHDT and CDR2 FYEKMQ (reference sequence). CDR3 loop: CASTYLGQGFSGPSEQYF. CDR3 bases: TGTGCCAGCACATACCTGGGACAGGGGTTTAGCGGTCCGTCCGAGCAGTACTTC.

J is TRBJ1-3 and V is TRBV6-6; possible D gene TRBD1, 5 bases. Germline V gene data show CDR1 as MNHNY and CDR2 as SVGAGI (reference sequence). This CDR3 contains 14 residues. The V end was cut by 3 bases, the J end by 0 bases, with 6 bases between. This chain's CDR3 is CASSYQGSGNTIYF. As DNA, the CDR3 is TGTGCCAGCAGTTATCAGGGCTCTGGAAACACCATATATTTT.

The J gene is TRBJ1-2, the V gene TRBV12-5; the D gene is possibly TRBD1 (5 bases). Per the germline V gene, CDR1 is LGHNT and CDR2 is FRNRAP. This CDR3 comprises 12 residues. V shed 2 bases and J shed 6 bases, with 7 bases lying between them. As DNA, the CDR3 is TGTGCTAGTGGTTTGTGGGGCGATGGCTACACCTTC. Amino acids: CASGLWGDGYTF.

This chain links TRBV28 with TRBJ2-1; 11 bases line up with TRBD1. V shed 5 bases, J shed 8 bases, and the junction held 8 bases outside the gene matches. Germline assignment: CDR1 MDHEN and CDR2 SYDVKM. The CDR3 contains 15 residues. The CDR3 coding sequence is TGTGCCAGCAGTCTCGGGACAGGGGGACGTGATGAGCAGTTCTTC. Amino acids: CASSLGTGGRDEQFF.

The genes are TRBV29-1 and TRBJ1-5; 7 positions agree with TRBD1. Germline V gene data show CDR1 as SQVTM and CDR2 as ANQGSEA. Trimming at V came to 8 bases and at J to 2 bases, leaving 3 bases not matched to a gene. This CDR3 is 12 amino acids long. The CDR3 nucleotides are TGCAGCATCGGGACAGGCAATCAGCCCCAGCATTTT. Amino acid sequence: CSIGTGNQPQHF.

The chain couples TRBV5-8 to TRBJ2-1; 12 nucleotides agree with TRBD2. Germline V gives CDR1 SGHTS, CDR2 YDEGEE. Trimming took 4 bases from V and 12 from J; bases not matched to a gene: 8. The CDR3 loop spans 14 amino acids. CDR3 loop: CASSPSGRARGQFF. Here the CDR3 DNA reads TGTGCCAGCAGCCCTAGCGGGAGGGCCCGGGGGCAGTTCTTC.

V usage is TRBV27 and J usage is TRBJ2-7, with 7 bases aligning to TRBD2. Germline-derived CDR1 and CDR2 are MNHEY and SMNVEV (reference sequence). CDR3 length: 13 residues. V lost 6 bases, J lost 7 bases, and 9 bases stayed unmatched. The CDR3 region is CASSRTQGGEQYF. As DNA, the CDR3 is TGTGCCAGCAGCCGTACCCAGGGAGGGGAGCAGTACTTC.

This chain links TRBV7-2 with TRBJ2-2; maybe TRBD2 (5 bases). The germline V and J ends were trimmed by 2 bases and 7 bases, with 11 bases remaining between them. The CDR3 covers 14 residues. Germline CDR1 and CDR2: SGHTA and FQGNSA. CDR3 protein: CASSLPGLDGELFF. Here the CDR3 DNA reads TGTGCCAGCAGCTTACCGGGATTGGACGGGGAGCTGTTTTTT.

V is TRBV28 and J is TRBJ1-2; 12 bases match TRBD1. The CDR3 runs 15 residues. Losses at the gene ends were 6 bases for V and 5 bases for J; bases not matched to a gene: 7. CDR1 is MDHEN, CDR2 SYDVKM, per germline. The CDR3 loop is CASSGTGGGWYGYTF. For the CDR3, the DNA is TGTGCCAGCAGCGGGACAGGGGGCGGTTGGTATGGCTACACCTTC.

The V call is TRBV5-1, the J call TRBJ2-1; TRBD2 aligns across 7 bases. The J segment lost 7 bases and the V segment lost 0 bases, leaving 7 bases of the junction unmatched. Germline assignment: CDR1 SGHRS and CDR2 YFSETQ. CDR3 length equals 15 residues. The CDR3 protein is CASSLASGYRNEQFF. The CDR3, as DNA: TGCGCCAGCAGCTTGGCTAGCGGTTATAGGAATGAGCAGTTCTTC.